This T cell receptor (beta chain) was identified in a study of blood T cell repertoires in COVID-19. The overall study: The United States, Italy and Spain supplied acute and convalescent COVID-19 samples.

CDR1 SGHAT and CDR2 FQNNGV come from the germline V gene. V trimming: 2 bases; J trimming: 1 base; junction bases outside the gene matches: 3. The CDR3 consists of 16 residues. Libraries were prepared by immunoSEQ multiplex PCR; TCRdb keeps only in-frame clonotypes and omits some of them. The sample records around 78,000 clones, about 90% being singletons. This sequence was found in a man aged 50-59 years with active COVID-19. The chain is built from TRBV11-2 and TRBJ2-1, with 9 bases matching TRBD2. Sequences were obtained from peripheral blood. The CDR3 coding sequence is TGTGCCAGCAGCTTACCTAGCGGGGTTTCCTACAATGAGCAGTTCTTC. It encodes CASSLPSGVSYNEQFF.